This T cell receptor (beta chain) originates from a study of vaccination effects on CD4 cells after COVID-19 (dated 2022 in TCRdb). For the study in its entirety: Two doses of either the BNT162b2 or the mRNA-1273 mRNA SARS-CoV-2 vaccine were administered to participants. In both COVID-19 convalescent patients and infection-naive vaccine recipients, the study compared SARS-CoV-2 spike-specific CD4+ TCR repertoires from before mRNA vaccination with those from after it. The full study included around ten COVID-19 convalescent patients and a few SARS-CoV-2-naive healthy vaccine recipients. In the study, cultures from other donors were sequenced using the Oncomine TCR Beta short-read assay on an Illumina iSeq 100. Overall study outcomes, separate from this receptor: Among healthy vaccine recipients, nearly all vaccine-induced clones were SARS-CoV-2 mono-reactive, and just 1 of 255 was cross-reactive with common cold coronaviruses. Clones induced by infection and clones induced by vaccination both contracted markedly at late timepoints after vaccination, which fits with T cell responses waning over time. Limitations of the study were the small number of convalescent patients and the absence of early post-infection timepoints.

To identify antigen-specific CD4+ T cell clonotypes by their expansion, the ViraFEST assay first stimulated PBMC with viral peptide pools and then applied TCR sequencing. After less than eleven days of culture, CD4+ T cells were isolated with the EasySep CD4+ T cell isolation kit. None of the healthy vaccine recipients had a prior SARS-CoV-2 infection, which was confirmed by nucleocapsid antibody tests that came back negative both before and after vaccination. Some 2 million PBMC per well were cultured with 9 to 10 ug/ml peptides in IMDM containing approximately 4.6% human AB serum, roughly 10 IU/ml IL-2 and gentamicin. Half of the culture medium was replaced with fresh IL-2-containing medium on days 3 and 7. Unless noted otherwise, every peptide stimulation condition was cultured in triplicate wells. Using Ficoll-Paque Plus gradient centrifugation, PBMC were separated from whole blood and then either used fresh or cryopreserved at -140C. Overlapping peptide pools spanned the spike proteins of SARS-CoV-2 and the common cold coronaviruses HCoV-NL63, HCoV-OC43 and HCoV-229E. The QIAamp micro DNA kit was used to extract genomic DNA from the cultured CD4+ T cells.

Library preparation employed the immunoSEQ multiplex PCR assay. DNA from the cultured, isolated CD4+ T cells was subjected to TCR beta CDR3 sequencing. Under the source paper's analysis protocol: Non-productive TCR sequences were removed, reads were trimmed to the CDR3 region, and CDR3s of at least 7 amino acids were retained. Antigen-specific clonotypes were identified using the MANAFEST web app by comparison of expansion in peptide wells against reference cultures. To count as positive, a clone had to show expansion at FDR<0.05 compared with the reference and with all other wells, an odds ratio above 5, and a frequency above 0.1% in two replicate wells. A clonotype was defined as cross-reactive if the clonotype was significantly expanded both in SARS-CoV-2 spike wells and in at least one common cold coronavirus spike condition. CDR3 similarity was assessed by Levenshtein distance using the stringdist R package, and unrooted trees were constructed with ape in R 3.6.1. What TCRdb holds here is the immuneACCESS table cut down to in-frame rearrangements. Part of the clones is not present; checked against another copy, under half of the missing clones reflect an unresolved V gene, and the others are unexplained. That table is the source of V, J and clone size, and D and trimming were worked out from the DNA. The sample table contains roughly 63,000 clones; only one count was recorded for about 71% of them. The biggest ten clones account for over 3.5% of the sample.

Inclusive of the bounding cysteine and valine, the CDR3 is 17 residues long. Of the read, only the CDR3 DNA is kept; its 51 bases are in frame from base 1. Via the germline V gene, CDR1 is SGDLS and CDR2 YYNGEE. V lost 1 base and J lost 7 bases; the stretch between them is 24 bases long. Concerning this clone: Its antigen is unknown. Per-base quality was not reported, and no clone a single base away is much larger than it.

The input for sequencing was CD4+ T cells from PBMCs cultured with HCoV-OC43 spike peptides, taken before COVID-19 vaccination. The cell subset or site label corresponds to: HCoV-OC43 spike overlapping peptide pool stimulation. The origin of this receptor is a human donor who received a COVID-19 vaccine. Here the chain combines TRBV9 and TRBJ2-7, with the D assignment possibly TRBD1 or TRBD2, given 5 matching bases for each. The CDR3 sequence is CASSVSPSGRGPEEQYV. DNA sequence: TGTGCCAGCAGCGTAAGCCCCTCGGGAAGGGGTCCAGAAGAGCAGTACGTC.